A selection of T cell receptor beta chains follows, all from one sample in a study of post-analysis software for immune sequencing data. TCRdb reprocessed the PCR reads via MiXCR and lists one record per CDR3 protein. The sample has a few hundred thousand distinct CDR3 sequences, about 40% seen once. Sequencing used blood. The origin of the receptors is a girl aged 2 to 10 with multiple sclerosis. Each CDR3 is given with its conserved first and last residue. The D gene is left open where the match is weak. The size field is filled for only some rows; it gives once, few, many or a size class.

V,J,size,D,DNA,CDR3
TRBV4-1,TRBJ1-5,once,-,TGCGCCAGCAGCCAAGTTCCCGGGCAGCCCCAGCATTTT,CASSQVPGQPQHF
TRBV7-9,TRBJ2-5,-,-,TGCGCCAGCAGCACCTGGACATTACCAGAGACCCAGTACTTC,CASSTWTLPETQYF
TRBV20-1,TRBJ2-5,-,-,TGCAGTGCGCGGGGGCCCCAAGAGACCCAGTACTTC,CSARGPQETQYF
TRBV20-1,TRBJ2-5,-,-,TGCAGTGCTAGTTGGTATCGGGGGAGAAGCAAGATGGAGACCCAGTACTTC,CSASWYRGRSKMETQYF
TRBV6-6,TRBJ1-5,-,TRBD1,TGTGCCAGCAGGTGGACAGGTCCTAATAGCAATCAGCCCCAGCATTTT,CASRWTGPNSNQPQHF
TRBV25-1,TRBJ1-3,-,-,TGTGCCAGCAGTCCCTTTGAGACAGCCTCTGGAAACACCATATATTTT,CASSPFETASGNTIYF
TRBV28,TRBJ1-2,-,TRBD1,TGTGCCAGCAGTCCTCTGACAGGGGGCTACACCTTC,CASSPLTGGYTF
TRBV18,TRBJ2-7,-,-,TGTGCCAGCTCACGAACGATTGCAAGGAGCTCCTACGAGCAGTACTTC,CASSRTIARSSYEQYF
TRBV15,TRBJ1-4,-,-,TGTGCCACCAGCAGAGACGCGAATGAAAAACTGTTTTTT,CATSRDANEKLFF
TRBV7-2,TRBJ1-5,once,-,TGTGCCAGCAGCTGGGCAGGGATTAGCAATCAGCCCCAGCATTTT,CASSWAGISNQPQHF
TRBV24-1,TRBJ1-1,-,-,TGTGCCACCCTTCGGCCTAAGCGCAACACTGAAGCTTTCTTT,CATLRPKRNTEAFF
TRBV7-9,TRBJ2-1,few,TRBD2,TGTGCCAGCCCGAACAGGACTAGCGGCTACAATGAGCAGTTCTTC,CASPNRTSGYNEQFF
TRBV5-5,TRBJ2-3,few,TRBD2,TGTGCCAGCAGCCTGGTACTAGCGGGAGGGCCGACGGATACGCAGTATTTT,CASSLVLAGGPTDTQYF
TRBV6-6,TRBJ1-6,-,TRBD1,TGTGCCAGCAGTCGGACCAGGGGGGATCATAATTCACCCCTCCACTTT,CASSRTRGDHNSPLHF
TRBV7-2,TRBJ2-7,-,TRBD1,TGTGCCAGCAGCTTAGTGGGGGGACAGGGGGAGTTCTACGAGCAGTACTTC,CASSLVGGQGEFYEQYF
TRBV5-1,TRBJ2-5,-,-,TGCGCCAGCAGCTTGGCTTGGGAACAAGAGACCCAGTACTTC,CASSLAWEQETQYF
TRBV7-3,TRBJ2-5,many,TRBD2,TGTGCCAGCAGCTCGGGGGGACGGGCCCAAGAGACCCAGTACTTC,CASSSGGRAQETQYF
TRBV20-1,TRBJ2-7,-,TRBD2,TGCAGTGCTAGAGATTACCAAGCGGGAGCGGCCTACGAGCAGTACTTC,CSARDYQAGAAYEQYF
TRBV28,TRBJ2-7,few,-,TGTGCCAGCAGTTTCACACCTCGCGGCTCCTACTCCTACGAGCAGTACTTC,CASSFTPRGSYSYEQYF
TRBV2,TRBJ2-7,few,-,TGTGCCACTCTAAGCCCAGATCCCATCTACGAGCAGTACTTC,CATLSPDPIYEQYF
TRBV28,TRBJ1-2,-,TRBD1,TGTGCCAGCAGTACCCGGACAGGGGGGAACTATGGCTACACCTTC,CASSTRTGGNYGYTF
TRBV3-1,TRBJ1-1,-,-,TGTGCCAGCAGCCAAGACATGAACACTGAAGCTTTCTTT,CASSQDMNTEAFF
TRBV9,TRBJ2-5,few,-,TGTGCCAGCAGCGCCGGGGTCCAATCCGTTCAAGAGACCCAGTACTTC,CASSAGVQSVQETQYF
TRBV10-3,TRBJ1-2,few,-,TGTGCCAACGAGCCAACGCAATATGGCTACACCTTC,CANEPTQYGYTF
TRBV9,TRBJ1-2,-,-,TGTGCCAGCAGCGTTTCCAAGAAGGGCTATGGCTACACCTTC,CASSVSKKGYGYTF
TRBV20-1,TRBJ2-3,-,TRBD2,TGCAGTGCTAGAAGGGCTAGCGGGGGCACAGATACGCAGTATTTT,CSARRASGGTDTQYF
TRBV6-6,TRBJ2-7,-,TRBD1,TGTGCCAGCAGCGGGACAGGGGGGAATTCCTACGAACAGTACTTC,CASSGTGGNSYEQYF
TRBV4-1,TRBJ2-7,-,TRBD2,TGCGCCAGCAGTCTTGACGGCGCGGGGGGGGTTGAGCAGTACTTC,CASSLDGAGGVEQYF
TRBV4-2,TRBJ2-5,-,-,TGTGCCAGCAGCCAAGTTGTGCTCGAGACCCAGTACTTC,CASSQVVLETQYF
TRBV18,TRBJ2-5,-,TRBD1,TGTGCCAGCTCACCCCGAGAGGGGGCTGGCGAGACCCAGTACTTC,CASSPREGAGETQYF
TRBV6-1,TRBJ2-1,-,TRBD2,TGTGCCAGCAGTGAAGAGGGACTAGCGGGGGGGAGGCAGTTCTTC,CASSEEGLAGGRQFF
TRBV5-1,TRBJ2-6,-,-,TGCGCCAGCAGTCGACAGGTATCTGGGGCCAACGTCCTGACTTTC,CASSRQVSGANVLTF
TRBV11-2,TRBJ2-1,-,-,TGTGCCAGCAGTCAGACCCTCAATGAGCAGTTCTTC,CASSQTLNEQFF
TRBV20-1,TRBJ1-1,few,-,TGCAGTGCCCCGAGGGCATCGAGTACTGAAGCTTTCTTT,CSAPRASSTEAFF
TRBV12-3/TRBV12-4,TRBJ1-5,-,-,TGTGCCAGCAGTTTAGGCCTCGGGGTAACTAGCAATCAGCCCCAGCATTTT,CASSLGLGVTSNQPQHF
TRBV27,TRBJ2-1,few,TRBD2,TGTGCCAGCAGACCCACTAGCGGGAGGGCTAGTGAGCAGTTCTTC,CASRPTSGRASEQFF
TRBV20-1,TRBJ2-5,few,-,TGCAGTGAGGCTAGTGGGGAGACCCAGTACTTC,CSEASGETQYF
TRBV9,TRBJ2-1,-,-,TGTGCCAGCAGCGTCAGCGGCGATTCGTACAATGAGCAGTTCTTC,CASSVSGDSYNEQFF
TRBV7-2,TRBJ2-3,-,TRBD1,TGTGCCAGCAGCTCGGACAGGGTGGGAGATACGCAGTATTTT,CASSSDRVGDTQYF
TRBV11-2,TRBJ2-1,-,TRBD2,TGTGCCAGCAGCTCCGGACTAGCGGGGCCCCTAGCCTACAATGAGCAGTTCTTC,CASSSGLAGPLAYNEQFF
TRBV20-1,TRBJ2-7,-,-,TGCAGTGCCAACGAGGGCTACGAGCAGTACTTC,CSANEGYEQYF
TRBV6-5,TRBJ2-3,-,-,TGTGCCAGCAGTTACTTAAGCATTTCAGATACGCAGTATTTT,CASSYLSISDTQYF
TRBV18,TRBJ2-4,once,-,TGTGCCAGCTCACCACGGGCCGGGTTAGCCAAAAACATTCAGTACTTC,CASSPRAGLAKNIQYF
TRBV7-9,TRBJ1-1,-,TRBD1,TGTGCCAGCAGCTTCGACCGGGACAGGGGTTTGACTGAAGCTTTCTTT,CASSFDRDRGLTEAFF
TRBV20-1,TRBJ1-6,-,-,TGCAGTGCTAGAGGGGAGCTGAATAATTCACCCCTCCACTTT,CSARGELNNSPLHF
TRBV6-5,TRBJ2-3,-,TRBD1,TGTGCCAGCACCGGACAGGGTTCTAGCACAGATACGCAGTATTTT,CASTGQGSSTDTQYF
TRBV6-1,TRBJ2-5,-,TRBD1,TGTGCCAGCAGGAAGACAGGGGGAGAGACCCAGTACTTC,CASRKTGGETQYF
TRBV4-2,TRBJ2-2,-,-,TGTGCCAGCAGCCAAGTGACCGTAGACCTCCGATACACCGGGGAGCTGTTTTTT,CASSQVTVDLRYTGELFF
TRBV2,TRBJ1-5,few,-,TGTGCCAGCAGCCAGGATACTAGCAATCAGCCCCAGCATTTT,CASSQDTSNQPQHF
TRBV20-1,TRBJ2-7,-,TRBD2,TGCAGTGCTAAGACTAGCGGGGGGGCCCTTGGCGAGCAGTACTTC,CSAKTSGGALGEQYF
TRBV5-6,TRBJ2-4,few,-,TGTGCCAGCAGCTTGGGCAGGAAAGAGCAGTACTTC,CASSLGRKEQYF
TRBV27,TRBJ1-5,-,-,TGTGCCAGCAGTTTATTCTCGGGAGGGGGACAGCCCCAGCATTTT,CASSLFSGGGQPQHF
TRBV12-3/TRBV12-4,TRBJ2-1,-,TRBD2,TGTGCCAGCAGTTTCCCTAGCGGGAGGGGCTCCTACAATGAGCAGTTCTTC,CASSFPSGRGSYNEQFF
TRBV14,TRBJ2-1,-,-,TGTGCCAGCAGCCAAGTCAGAGGGTGGCAGTTCTTC,CASSQVRGWQFF
TRBV5-1,TRBJ2-7,-,TRBD1,TGCGCCCGGAGCCTCCGGGACAGCAGCTCCTACGAGCAGTACTTC,CARSLRDSSSYEQYF
TRBV7-8,TRBJ2-1,-,-,TGTGCCAGCAGCCCAGGGACCAACAATGAGCAGTTCTTC,CASSPGTNNEQFF